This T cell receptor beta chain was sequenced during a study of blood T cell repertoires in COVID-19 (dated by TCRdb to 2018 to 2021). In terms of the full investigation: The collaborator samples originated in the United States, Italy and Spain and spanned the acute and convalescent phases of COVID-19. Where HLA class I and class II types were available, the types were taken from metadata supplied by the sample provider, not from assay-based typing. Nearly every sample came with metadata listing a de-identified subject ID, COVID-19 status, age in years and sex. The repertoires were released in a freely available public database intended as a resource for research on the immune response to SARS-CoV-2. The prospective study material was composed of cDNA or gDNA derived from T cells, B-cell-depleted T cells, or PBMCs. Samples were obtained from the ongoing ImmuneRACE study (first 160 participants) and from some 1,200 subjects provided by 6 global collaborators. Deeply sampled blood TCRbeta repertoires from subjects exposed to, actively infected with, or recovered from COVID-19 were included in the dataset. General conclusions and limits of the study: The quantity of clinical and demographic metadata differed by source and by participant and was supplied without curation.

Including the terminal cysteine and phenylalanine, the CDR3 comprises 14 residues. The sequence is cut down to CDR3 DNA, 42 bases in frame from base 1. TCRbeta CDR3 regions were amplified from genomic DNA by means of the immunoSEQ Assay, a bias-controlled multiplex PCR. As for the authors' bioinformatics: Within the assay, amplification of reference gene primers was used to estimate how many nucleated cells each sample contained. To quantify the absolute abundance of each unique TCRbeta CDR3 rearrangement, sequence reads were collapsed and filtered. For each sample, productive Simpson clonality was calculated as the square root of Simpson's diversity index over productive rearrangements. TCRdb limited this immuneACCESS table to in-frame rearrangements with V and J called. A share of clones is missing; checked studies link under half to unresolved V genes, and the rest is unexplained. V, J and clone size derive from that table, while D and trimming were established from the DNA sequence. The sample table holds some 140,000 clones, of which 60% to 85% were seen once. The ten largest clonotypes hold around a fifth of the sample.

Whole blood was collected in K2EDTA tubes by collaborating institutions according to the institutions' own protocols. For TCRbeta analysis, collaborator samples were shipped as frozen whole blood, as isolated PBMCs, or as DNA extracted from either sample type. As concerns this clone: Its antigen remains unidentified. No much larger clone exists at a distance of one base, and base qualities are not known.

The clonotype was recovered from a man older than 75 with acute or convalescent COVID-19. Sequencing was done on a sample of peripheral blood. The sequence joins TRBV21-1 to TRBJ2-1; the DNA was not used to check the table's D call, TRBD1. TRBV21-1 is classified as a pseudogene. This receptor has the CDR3 CASSIEGHYNEQFF. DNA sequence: TGTGCCAGCAGTATAGAGGGACACTACAATGAGCAGTTCTTC.